Listed below are T cell receptor beta chains from one sample, sequenced in a study of T cell responses to AZD1222 COVID-19 vaccine. Assay: immunoSEQ multiplex PCR; the TCRdb copy retains only in-frame clones and omits some. Counted here are 55,000 to 75,000 clones, 79% occurring once; the ten biggest clones make up around 25%. Source: peripheral blood, taken on day 0 of MenACWY control vaccination. The receptors were gathered from an adult in good health. Both conserved end residues are part of each CDR3. The D gene is left open where the match is weak. A clone size is listed for some rows: how often the clone was seen (once, few, many), or a class if it is expanded.

d_call: .
j_call: TRBJ1-6
v_call: TRBV5-5
clone_size: .
cdr3_aa: CASSFLSSYNSPLHF
cdr3_nt: TGTGCCAGCAGCTTTTTGAGCTCCTATAATTCACCCCTCCACTTT

d_call: TRBD1
j_call: TRBJ1-1
v_call: TRBV18
clone_size: .
cdr3_aa: CASSPPTGGMNTEAFF
cdr3_nt: TGTGCCAGCTCACCACCGACAGGGGGGATGAACACTGAAGCTTTCTTT

d_call: TRBD1
j_call: TRBJ1-1
v_call: TRBV19
clone_size: .
cdr3_aa: CASSKQGDTEAFF
cdr3_nt: TGTGCCAGTAGTAAACAGGGGGACACTGAAGCTTTCTTT

d_call: .
j_call: TRBJ1-6
v_call: TRBV9
clone_size: few
cdr3_aa: CASSVTVNSPLHF
cdr3_nt: TGTGCCAGCAGCGTGACAGTAAATTCACCCCTCCACTTT

d_call: TRBD1
j_call: TRBJ1-2
v_call: TRBV7-2
clone_size: .
cdr3_aa: CASSVRQGTFDGYTF
cdr3_nt: TGTGCCAGCAGCGTCAGACAGGGGACCTTTGATGGCTACACCTTC

d_call: TRBD1
j_call: TRBJ2-7
v_call: TRBV30
clone_size: .
cdr3_aa: CAFGQVHKYF
cdr3_nt: TGTGCCTTCGGACAGGTTCATAAGTACTTC

d_call: .
j_call: TRBJ2-1
v_call: TRBV5-6
clone_size: few
cdr3_aa: CASSLSLAEGFF
cdr3_nt: TGTGCCAGCAGCTTGTCTTTGGCTGAGGGGTTCTTC

d_call: .
j_call: TRBJ2-1
v_call: TRBV28
clone_size: .
cdr3_aa: CASSSGDSYNEQFF
cdr3_nt: TGTGCCAGCAGTTCCGGGGACTCCTACAATGAGCAGTTCTTC

d_call: TRBD1
j_call: TRBJ1-4
v_call: TRBV7-2
clone_size: .
cdr3_aa: CASSRTGQLEKLFF
cdr3_nt: TGTGCCAGCAGCCGGACAGGGCAACTTGAAAAACTGTTTTTT

d_call: TRBD1
j_call: TRBJ1-2
v_call: TRBV20-1
clone_size: .
cdr3_aa: CSASETGENYGYTF
cdr3_nt: TGCAGTGCTAGTGAGACAGGGGAGAACTATGGCTACACCTTC

d_call: .
j_call: TRBJ1-1
v_call: TRBV6-2/TRBV6-3
clone_size: .
cdr3_aa: CASSYLRGTEAFF
cdr3_nt: TGTGCCAGCAGTTATCTCCGGGGCACTGAAGCTTTCTTT

d_call: .
j_call: TRBJ1-6
v_call: TRBV6-2/TRBV6-3
clone_size: .
cdr3_aa: CASSYSSVSPLHF
cdr3_nt: TGTGCCAGCAGTTACTCATCGGTTTCACCCCTCCACTTT

d_call: TRBD1
j_call: TRBJ1-2
v_call: TRBV28
clone_size: .
cdr3_aa: CASSSADRNYGYTF
cdr3_nt: TGTGCCAGCAGTTCTGCGGACAGGAACTATGGCTACACCTTC

d_call: .
j_call: TRBJ2-7
v_call: TRBV5-6
clone_size: once
cdr3_aa: CASSYLRTREVYEQYF
cdr3_nt: TGTGCCAGCAGCTATTTGAGGACAAGGGAGGTCTACGAGCAGTACTTC

d_call: TRBD2
j_call: TRBJ2-2
v_call: TRBV29-1
clone_size: .
cdr3_aa: CSVGLAGAGELFF
cdr3_nt: TGCAGCGTTGGACTAGCGGGAGCCGGGGAGCTGTTTTTT

d_call: .
j_call: TRBJ2-5
v_call: TRBV6-5
clone_size: few
cdr3_aa: CASSYFVGQETQYF
cdr3_nt: TGTGCCAGCAGTTACTTTGTAGGCCAAGAGACCCAGTACTTC

d_call: .
j_call: TRBJ2-7
v_call: TRBV5-1
clone_size: .
cdr3_aa: CASSLRGPDQASEQYF
cdr3_nt: TGCGCCAGCAGCTTAAGGGGCCCCGATCAGGCCTCCGAGCAGTACTTC

d_call: .
j_call: TRBJ2-2
v_call: TRBV3-1/TRBV3-2
clone_size: .
cdr3_aa: CASSQGGNTGELFF
cdr3_nt: TGTGCCAGCAGCCAAGGTGGGAACACCGGGGAGCTGTTTTTT

d_call: .
j_call: TRBJ1-1
v_call: TRBV5-1
clone_size: .
cdr3_aa: CASSSSTGNTEAFF
cdr3_nt: TGCGCCAGCAGCTCCTCCACAGGGAACACTGAAGCTTTCTTT

d_call: .
j_call: TRBJ2-7
v_call: TRBV9
clone_size: .
cdr3_aa: CASSAGPEGDEQYF
cdr3_nt: TGTGCCAGCAGCGCCGGTCCCGAGGGCGACGAGCAGTACTTC

d_call: .
j_call: TRBJ1-1
v_call: TRBV20-1
clone_size: .
cdr3_aa: CSASRQLEAFF
cdr3_nt: TGCAGTGCTAGCCGGCAGCTTGAAGCTTTCTTT

d_call: TRBD1
j_call: TRBJ1-1
v_call: TRBV29-1
clone_size: .
cdr3_aa: CSVHPQGASTQAFF
cdr3_nt: TGCAGCGTTCACCCCCAGGGGGCCTCTACCCAAGCTTTCTTT

d_call: .
j_call: TRBJ2-7
v_call: TRBV5-1
clone_size: .
cdr3_aa: CASSTDGRGYYEQYF
cdr3_nt: TGCGCCAGCAGCACCGACGGCCGCGGATACTACGAGCAGTACTTC

d_call: TRBD2
j_call: TRBJ2-7
v_call: TRBV11-2
clone_size: .
cdr3_aa: CASSLTSGGVLSYEQYF
cdr3_nt: TGTGCCAGCAGCTTAACAAGCGGGGGGGTCTTATCCTACGAGCAGTACTTC

d_call: .
j_call: TRBJ1-2
v_call: TRBV9
clone_size: .
cdr3_aa: CASTRREGVNGYTF
cdr3_nt: TGTGCCAGCACTAGACGGGAGGGGGTTAATGGCTACACCTTC

d_call: TRBD1
j_call: TRBJ1-1
v_call: TRBV5-6
clone_size: .
cdr3_aa: CASSLRGGENTEAFF
cdr3_nt: TGTGCCAGCAGCTTGCGAGGGGGCGAAAACACTGAAGCTTTCTTT

d_call: .
j_call: TRBJ1-1
v_call: TRBV20-1
clone_size: .
cdr3_aa: CCAGGLTEAFF
cdr3_nt: TGCTGCGCCGGGGGGCTAACTGAAGCTTTCTTT

d_call: TRBD2
j_call: TRBJ2-1
v_call: TRBV7-6
clone_size: .
cdr3_aa: CASSLEAGGRNEQFF
cdr3_nt: TGTGCCAGCAGCTTAGAGGCGGGAGGGCGGAATGAGCAGTTCTTC

d_call: TRBD1
j_call: TRBJ1-5
v_call: TRBV19
clone_size: .
cdr3_aa: CASSIYRGPNQPQHF
cdr3_nt: TGTGCCAGTAGTATATACAGGGGACCCAATCAGCCCCAGCATTTT

d_call: TRBD1
j_call: TRBJ1-2
v_call: TRBV7-2
clone_size: few
cdr3_aa: CASEGTGVNYGYTF
cdr3_nt: TGTGCCAGCGAGGGGACAGGGGTGAACTATGGCTACACCTTC

d_call: TRBD1
j_call: TRBJ1-4
v_call: TRBV27
clone_size: few
cdr3_aa: CASSPGTGSIEKLFF
cdr3_nt: TGTGCCAGCAGTCCTGGGACAGGGAGTATTGAAAAACTGTTTTTT

d_call: TRBD2
j_call: TRBJ2-1
v_call: TRBV7-9
clone_size: .
cdr3_aa: CASSRGLAGGNEQFF
cdr3_nt: TGTGCCAGCAGCCGGGGACTAGCGGGAGGCAATGAGCAGTTCTTC

d_call: TRBD2
j_call: TRBJ2-7
v_call: TRBV4-1
clone_size: few
cdr3_aa: CASSQASGGVEQYF
cdr3_nt: TGCGCCAGCAGCCAAGCCAGCGGGGGGGTCGAGCAGTACTTC

d_call: .
j_call: TRBJ1-3
v_call: TRBV18
clone_size: .
cdr3_aa: CASSPGQSGNTIYF
cdr3_nt: TGTGCCAGCTCACCAGGCCAATCTGGAAACACCATATATTTT

d_call: TRBD2
j_call: TRBJ2-1
v_call: TRBV19
clone_size: .
cdr3_aa: CASSLGLAVNNEQFF
cdr3_nt: TGTGCCAGTAGTCTCGGACTAGCGGTTAACAATGAGCAGTTCTTC

d_call: .
j_call: TRBJ1-1
v_call: TRBV5-8
clone_size: .
cdr3_aa: CASTLGVRGGEAFF
cdr3_nt: TGTGCCAGCACCCTTGGAGTAAGGGGAGGTGAAGCTTTCTTT

d_call: TRBD2
j_call: TRBJ2-1
v_call: TRBV3-1/TRBV3-2
clone_size: .
cdr3_aa: CASSQGVLAGRSYNEQFF
cdr3_nt: TGTGCCAGCAGCCAAGGGGTCCTAGCGGGGAGATCCTACAATGAGCAGTTCTTC

d_call: TRBD1
j_call: TRBJ1-1
v_call: TRBV10-3
clone_size: few
cdr3_aa: CAISDGGTGSAEAFF
cdr3_nt: TGTGCCATCAGTGACGGAGGGACAGGGTCGGCTGAAGCTTTCTTT

d_call: TRBD1
j_call: TRBJ1-2
v_call: TRBV7-2
clone_size: .
cdr3_aa: CASSRGGVWTGDDSGYTF
cdr3_nt: TGTGCCAGCAGCCGTGGGGGCGTGTGGACAGGAGATGATAGCGGCTACACCTTC

d_call: .
j_call: TRBJ2-3
v_call: TRBV10-3
clone_size: .
cdr3_aa: CAISEGTDTQYF
cdr3_nt: TGTGCCATCAGTGAAGGCACAGATACGCAGTATTTT

d_call: .
j_call: TRBJ1-2
v_call: TRBV18
clone_size: few
cdr3_aa: CASSPPDSLDGYTF
cdr3_nt: TGTGCCAGCTCACCCCCGGACAGTCTTGATGGCTACACCTTC

d_call: .
j_call: TRBJ1-1
v_call: TRBV5-8
clone_size: .
cdr3_aa: CASSFGGNTEAFF
cdr3_nt: TGTGCCAGCAGCTTCGGGGGGAACACTGAAGCTTTCTTT

d_call: .
j_call: TRBJ2-3
v_call: TRBV19
clone_size: .
cdr3_aa: CASSIAVTHFYTDTQYF
cdr3_nt: TGTGCCAGTAGTATTGCCGTTACACACTTTTACACAGATACGCAGTATTTT

d_call: .
j_call: TRBJ2-3
v_call: TRBV7-9
clone_size: .
cdr3_aa: CASSPRGPDTQYF
cdr3_nt: TGTGCCAGCAGCCCGAGGGGCCCAGATACGCAGTATTTT